The next 11 T cell receptor beta chains were all read from a single sample in a study of blood T cells in healthy people across ages. The use of a sample-barcoded 5' primer and a J-beta primer mix characterized a second PCR of 7 to 11 cycles. One entry per CDR3 protein results from TCRdb running MiXCR on the 5' RACE reads. This table has about 1.8 million distinct CDR3 sequences, around 50% appearing once. Sample: blood. The source is a woman between 40 and 55 years old in good health.

The chain carries TRBV3-1 and TRBJ2-6; the D call may be TRBD1 or TRBD2 (5 bases each). The germline V gene has CDR1 LGHDT and CDR2 YNNKEL (reference sequence). Trimming removed 4 bases from V and 4 bases from J, with 11 bases in between. The CDR3 loop spans 15 amino acids. CDR3 amino acids: CASSPLGVGANVLTF. For the CDR3, the DNA is TGTGCCAGCAGCCCTCTGGGGGTCGGGGCCAACGTCCTGACTTTC.

The chain carries TRBV10-3 and TRBJ2-1; D is unclear. The CDR3 loop spans 12 amino acids. V lost 6 bases, J lost 7 bases, and 10 bases lay in between. Germline assignment: CDR1 ENHRY and CDR2 SYGVKD. The CDR3 sequence: CAIRERVNEQFF. The CDR3 bases are TGTGCCATCAGGGAACGGGTAAATGAGCAGTTCTTC.

J is TRBJ2-1 and V is TRBV7-9, with TRBD1 matching 8 bases. Germline lookup yields CDR1 SEHNR and CDR2 FQNEAQ (reference sequence). The V and J ends lost 2 bases and 3 bases, in that order; junction bases with no gene match: 6. The CDR3 has 16 residues. The CDR3 protein is CASSLYGTGGYNEQFF. CDR3 sequence (DNA): TGTGCCAGCAGCTTATACGGGACAGGAGGCTACAATGAGCAGTTCTTC.

This clonotype was seen a single time. The gene calls are TRBV7-6 and TRBJ2-4; 10 bases match TRBD1. The DNA matches TRBJ2-7 better at its end, which makes the J call doubtful. The CDR3 totals 16 residues. Germline lookup yields CDR1 SGHVS and CDR2 FNYEAQ. As DNA, the CDR3 is TGTGCCAGCAGCTACAAAGGGACAGGGGCTTTTGACGAGCAGTACTTC. It encodes CASSYKGTGAFDEQYF.

In the case of this clonotype: A much larger clone lies a single base off, so this may be a read error. This rearrangement joins TRBV7-8 to TRBJ2-5; no firm D call. Trimming left V 0 bases short and J 11 bases short, with 13 bases between. The germline V gene has CDR1 SGHVS and CDR2 FQNEAQ. CDR3 length: 13 residues. CDR3 in DNA: TGTGCCAGCAGCTTAGCCGTTACCGATGAGCAGTACTTC. It yields the protein CASSLAVTDEQYF.

As to this clonotype: At one end, the junction sequence differs from germline, possibly due to a read error. V and J are TRBV27 and TRBJ2-1, with D perhaps TRBD2 (6 bases). The CDR3 totals 17 residues. Germline V gives CDR1 MNHEY, CDR2 SMNVEV (reference sequence). The CDR3 region has the DNA TGTGCCAGCAGTTTATGGCCGATGGGGGGTGGGTACAAGGAGCAGTTCTTC. As protein: CASSLWPMGGGYKEQFF.

The rearrangement uses TRBV27 and TRBJ2-1; D is unclear. This CDR3 spans 16 amino acids. CDR1 MNHEY and CDR2 SMNVEV come from the germline V gene (reference sequence). Trimming removed 5 bases at V and 0 bases at J, with 14 bases between. CDR3 DNA: TGTGCCAGCAGTGGAAGGCTTAGAAGCTCCTACAATGAGCAGTTCTTC. As protein: CASSGRLRSSYNEQFF.

This sequence joins TRBV7-9 and TRBJ2-7; TRBD1 or TRBD2 may be the D gene (7 bases each). Trimming pared 5 bases from V and 3 bases from J, leaving 20 bases between. CDR3 length equals 16 residues. The germline V gene has CDR1 SEHNR and CDR2 FQNEAQ (reference sequence). In nucleotides, the CDR3 is TGTGCCAGCAGCCCGGCACAGGGGAGGGGGTTCTACGAGCAGTACTTC. It translates to CASSPAQGRGFYEQYF.

The chain has TRBV25-1 and TRBJ2-5; D is perhaps TRBD2 (6 bases). V lost 5 bases and J 2 bases, leaving 15 bases between the germline ends. This CDR3 spans 15 amino acids. Germline V gives CDR1 MGHDK, CDR2 SYGVNS. The CDR3 reads CASSNTGGTQETQYF. DNA for the CDR3: TGTGCCAGCAGTAATACGGGTGGGACTCAAGAGACCCAGTACTTC.

This clonotype was seen only a few times. V and J are TRBV7-2 and TRBJ1-2, with D tentatively TRBD1 (6 bases). Germline CDR1 is SGHTA and CDR2 is FQGNSA. This CDR3 spans 15 amino acids. V lost 4 bases and J 4 bases, leaving 16 bases between the germline ends. The CDR3 is CASSSGVQGSYGYTF. The CDR3 DNA reads TGTGCCAGCAGCTCCGGGGTACAGGGCAGCTATGGCTACACCTTC.

The chain employs TRBV7-9 and TRBJ1-2, with 8 positions matching TRBD1. The trim removed 1 base at V and 6 bases at J, leaving 4 bases unmatched. The CDR3 contains 14 residues. From germline, CDR1 is SEHNR and CDR2 FQNEAQ (reference sequence). CDR3 DNA: TGTGCCAGCAGCTTAGAGGACAGGGCGGATGGCTACACCTTC. Amino acids: CASSLEDRADGYTF.